Given below is one TCR beta chain in context. Its antigen is not known. TCRdb re-called the RT-PCR reads with MiXCR, one entry per CDR3 protein. In the table there are 630,000 or so distinct CDR3 sequences, about 15% of which are singletons. V lost 3 bases to trimming and J lost 4 bases, with 12 bases between them. Germline V gives CDR1 LGHDT, CDR2 YNNKEL (reference sequence). The CDR3 extends over 14 amino acids. This sample was taken from a study of response to subunit inactivated influenza vaccine. Study results and caveats: The authors suggested that every seasonal influenza vaccination recruits few new T cells.

This TCR was sampled from a man aged 45-60 years who received an inactivated influenza vaccine. Sequencing was performed on PBMCs from blood, taken roughly 12 days after vaccination. The V and J genes are TRBV3-1 and TRBJ1-1; D possibly corresponds to TRBD1 (5 bases). The CDR3 sequence: CASSHTGGSTEAFF. The DNA for the CDR3 is TGTGCCAGCAGCCATACGGGGGGATCCACTGAAGCTTTCTTT.